This T cell receptor beta chain was recorded in a study of blood T cell repertoires in COVID-19. Study in general: From the United States, Italy and Spain came samples of acute and convalescent COVID-19. PBMCs, B-cell-depleted T cells, or T cells provided the cDNA or gDNA that made up the material.

Those enrolled in Seattle joined during active infection and were followed longitudinally afterward. In the study's own analysis: Estimation of nucleated cell counts relied on the amplification of reference gene primers. Measured with immunoSEQ multiplex PCR; TCRdb has only the in-frame clones, and not every one. V, J and clone size are taken as reported in that table, and D and trimming were inferred from the DNA itself. The sample records roughly 160,000 clones, about 83% being singletons. The receptor comes from an elderly woman with COVID-19, enrolled during active disease. Sequencing input: peripheral blood.

This CDR3 reads CSVQGLGQETQYF. CDR3 DNA sequence: TGCAGCGTCCAAGGACTAGGACAAGAGACCCAGTACTTC. The chain carries TRBV29-1 and TRBJ2-5, with 7 bases identical to TRBD2. The V and J ends lost 6 bases and 2 bases, in that order; junction bases with no gene match: 6. Germline V gene lookup returns CDR1 SQVTM and CDR2 ANQGSEA. The CDR3 runs 13 residues.